Below are 8 T cell receptor beta chains sequenced from a single sample in a study of molecular identifiers for immune sequencing clone quantification. MiXCR was run by TCRdb on the PCR reads, yielding one entry per CDR3 protein. The sample records about 320,000 distinct CDR3 sequences, about a fifth being singletons. The sequencing input was naive CD8+ T cells from blood, with Jurkat cell RNA spiked in. The subset here: FACS-sorted CD8+CD4-CCR7+CD45RA+ naive T cells. These receptors all stem from a human donor in good health. Some libraries in this study had Jurkat cell RNA spiked in.

This clonotype has ten or more counts. The chain carries TRBV4-3 and TRBJ2-7; 11 positions agree with TRBD2. The CDR3 is 17 residues long. The ends lost 0 bases at V and 7 bases at J; junction bases unmatched: 11. CDR1 and CDR2 (germline): LGHNA, YSLEER. This CDR3 reads CASSQEWASGRTGEQYF. CDR3 nucleotide sequence: TGCGCCAGCAGCCAAGAATGGGCTAGCGGGAGGACGGGTGAGCAGTACTTC.

This clonotype turned up a few times. The rearrangement joins TRBV7-9 to TRBJ1-4; 8 bases are a match to TRBD1. V lost 6 bases, J lost 8 bases, and 11 bases stayed unmatched. Germline CDR1 and CDR2: SEHNR and FQNEAQ (reference sequence). This CDR3 is built from 15 residues. CDR3 loop: CASRPAGGVQEKLFF. The CDR3 region has the DNA TGTGCCAGCAGACCTGCAGGGGGCGTTCAGGAAAAACTGTTTTTT.

This clonotype was seen many times. This rearrangement joins TRBV6-5 to TRBJ2-7, with D possibly matching TRBD2 (6 bases). Trimming pared 0 bases from V and 7 bases from J, leaving 10 bases between. Germline CDR1 and CDR2: MNHEY and SVGAGI. This CDR3 has 13 amino acids. The CDR3 bases are TGTGCCAGCAGTTACTCCGGCCGGGGGGAGCAGTACTTC. It is translated as CASSYSGRGEQYF.

This clonotype has at least ten counts. The chain recombines TRBV7-2 with TRBJ2-3; TRBD2 matches 12 bases. The germline CDR1 and CDR2 sequences are SGHTA and FQGNSA. The CDR3 totals 20 residues. V lost 5 bases, J lost 4 bases, and 19 bases stayed unmatched. The CDR3 spells CASSTRTPGLAGLVADTQYF. DNA for the CDR3: TGTGCCAGCAGCACCCGGACCCCGGGACTAGCGGGTCTGGTGGCAGATACGCAGTATTTT.

V and J are TRBV14 and TRBJ2-5; perhaps TRBD2 as D (5 bases). CDR1 SGHDN and CDR2 FVKESK come from the germline V gene. The V gene lost 0 bases and the J gene lost 7 bases, with 15 bases spanning the gap. The length of the CDR3 is 15 residues. The CDR3: CASSQDRVARGTQYF. DNA of the CDR3: TGTGCCAGCAGCCAAGATAGGGTCGCTCGGGGGACCCAGTACTTC.

This clonotype appeared a single time. The V call is TRBV6-2 or TRBV6-3, the J call TRBJ2-3; D unresolved. Germline V gene lookup returns CDR1 MNHEY and CDR2 SVGEGT. V was clipped by 4 bases and J by 4 bases, with 15 bases between them. This CDR3 comprises 15 residues. DNA for the CDR3: TGTGCCAGCAGTTCGACTCAGTCCCGCGCAGATACGCAGTATTTT. This encodes CASSSTQSRADTQYF.

This clonotype was found many times. V gene TRBV2 combines with J gene TRBJ2-2; unclear D gene. The CDR3 covers 12 residues. The V end lost 7 bases, the J end lost 5 bases, and 8 bases lay between the germline ends. The germline gives CDR1 SNHLY, CDR2 FYNNEI. The DNA for the CDR3 is TGTGCCAGCATAGATGGGACCGGGGAGCTGTTTTTT. This gives the protein CASIDGTGELFF.

This clonotype was observed many times. The chain is built from TRBV28 and TRBJ2-3; D perhaps matches TRBD2 (5 bases). Germline assignment: CDR1 MDHEN and CDR2 SYDVKM. This CDR3 is built from 16 residues. V lost 5 bases and J lost 3, with 18 bases in between. The CDR3 DNA reads TGTGCCAGCAGTGATTCTCGGGGATGGGCTACAGATACGCAGTATTTT. This encodes CASSDSRGWATDTQYF.